Sequencing of this TCR beta chain was carried out in a study of post-analysis software for immune sequencing data. Study context: Included courses were relapsing-remitting and secondary progressive multiple sclerosis; progressive-relapsing multiple sclerosis was also included. Points from the study as a whole: Among 5 or 6 TRBV segments more frequent in patients than controls were TRBV5-6, TRBV5-1 and TRBV20-1. People with multiple sclerosis had a significantly lower normalized Chao1 diversity than controls did.

Germline assignment: CDR1 SEHNR and CDR2 FQNEAQ (reference sequence). The V end lost 5 bases, the J end lost 7 bases, and 15 bases lay between the germline ends. This CDR3 has 14 residues. Unique molecular identifiers were built into the TCR beta cDNA libraries. T cells numbering roughly 1 to 10 million yielded roughly 500,000 cDNA molecules. TCRdb itself ran the PCR reads through MiXCR, one entry per CDR3 protein. The top ten clones hold about 5.6% of a sample with roughly 540,000 distinct CDR3 sequences, roughly 34% of them seen once. As to this clonotype: The antigen remains undetermined.

This chain connects TRBV7-9 to TRBJ2-1; D is possibly TRBD2 (6 bases). The sequence came from a girl younger than 18 with multiple sclerosis. The sequenced sample was blood. The DNA of the CDR3 is TGTGCCAGCAGCGGAGGGCTCCTCACAAATGAGCAGTTCTTC. Translating it yields CASSGGLLTNEQFF.